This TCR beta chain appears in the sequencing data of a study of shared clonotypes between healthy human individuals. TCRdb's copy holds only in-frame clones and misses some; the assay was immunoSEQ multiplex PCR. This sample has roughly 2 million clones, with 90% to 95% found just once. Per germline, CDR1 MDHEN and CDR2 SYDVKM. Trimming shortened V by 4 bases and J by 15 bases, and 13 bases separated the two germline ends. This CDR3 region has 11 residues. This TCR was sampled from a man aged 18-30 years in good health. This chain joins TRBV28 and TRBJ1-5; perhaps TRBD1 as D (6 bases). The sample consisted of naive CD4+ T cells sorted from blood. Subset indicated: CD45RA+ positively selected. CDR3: CASSSDRPAHF. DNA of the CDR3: TGTGCCAGCAGTTCCGACAGGCCCGCGCATTTT.